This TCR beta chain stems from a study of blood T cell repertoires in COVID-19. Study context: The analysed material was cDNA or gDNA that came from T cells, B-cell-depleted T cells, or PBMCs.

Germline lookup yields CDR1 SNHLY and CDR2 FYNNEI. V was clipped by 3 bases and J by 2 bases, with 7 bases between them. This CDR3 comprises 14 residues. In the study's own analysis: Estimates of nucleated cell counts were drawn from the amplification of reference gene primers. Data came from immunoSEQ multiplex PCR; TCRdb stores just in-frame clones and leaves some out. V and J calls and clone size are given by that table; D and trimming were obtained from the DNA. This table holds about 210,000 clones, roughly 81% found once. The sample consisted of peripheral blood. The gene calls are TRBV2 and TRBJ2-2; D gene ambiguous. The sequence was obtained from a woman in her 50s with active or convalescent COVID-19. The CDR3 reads CASSESYNTGELFF. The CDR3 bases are TGTGCCAGCAGTGAGAGCTACAACACCGGGGAGCTGTTTTTT.